A selection of T cell receptor beta chains follows, all from one sample in a study of long-term antiretroviral therapy in people with HIV. The method was immunoSEQ multiplex PCR; TCRdb's version includes in-frame clones alone and lacks a portion of them. The data show about 20,000 clones, with around 80% seen just once and 3.4% held by the top ten. This specimen was unsorted PBMCs, taken 1.9 years after starting antiretroviral therapy. The receptors originated from a woman between 45 and 60 years old with HIV. Each CDR3 is given with its conserved first and last residue. D genes are given only for firm matches. A clone size is listed for some rows: how often the clone was seen (once, few, many), or a class if it is expanded.

J gene	V gene	clone size	D gene	CDR3 protein	CDR3 DNA
TRBJ1-2	TRBV4-3	-	-	CASSQDLTGANYGYTF	TGCGCCAGCAGCCAAGATCTCACAGGCGCTAACTATGGCTACACCTTC
TRBJ2-1	TRBV4-1	-	TRBD1	CASSQEGGQGKRYNEQFF	TGCGCCAGCAGCCAAGAGGGGGGACAGGGGAAAAGATACAATGAGCAGTTCTTC
TRBJ2-5	TRBV27	-	TRBD2	CASRRGRTQYF	TGTGCCAGCAGACGCGGGAGGACCCAGTACTTC
TRBJ2-1	TRBV6-6	-	-	CASRLDNEQFF	TGTGCCAGTCGATTAGACAATGAGCAGTTCTTC
TRBJ1-4	TRBV4-3	-	-	CASSQVVQGGEKLFF	TGCGCCAGCAGCCAAGTCGTACAGGGAGGCGAAAAACTGTTTTTT
TRBJ2-5	TRBV7-2	-	TRBD2	CASTVSGGASETQYF	TGTGCCAGCACCGTTAGCGGGGGGGCTAGCGAGACCCAGTACTTC
TRBJ2-1	TRBV28	-	TRBD2	CASRRGLKGNEQFF	TGTGCCAGCAGGCGGGGACTAAAAGGGAATGAGCAGTTCTTC
TRBJ1-1	TRBV4-3	-	-	CASSQVRGGTTEAFF	TGCGCCAGCAGCCAAGTCCGGGGAGGCACGACTGAAGCTTTCTTT
TRBJ1-3	TRBV11-1	-	-	CASSPSTATGNTIYF	TGTGCCAGCAGCCCTTCGACAGCGACTGGAAACACCATATATTTT
TRBJ2-3	TRBV4-3	-	-	CASSQDWDSTDTQYF	TGCGCCAGCAGCCAAGATTGGGACAGCACAGATACGCAGTATTTT
TRBJ1-2	TRBV29-1	few	TRBD1	CSVGDPGQGYGYTF	TGCAGCGTTGGTGACCCGGGACAGGGATATGGCTACACCTTC
TRBJ2-7	TRBV27	-	TRBD2	CASSFPLIAGGTYEQYF	TGTGCCAGCAGTTTCCCGCTAATAGCGGGGGGGACCTACGAGCAGTACTTC
TRBJ2-7	TRBV5-1	-	TRBD1	CASSFGTGSGEQYF	TGCGCCAGCAGCTTCGGGACAGGGTCCGGCGAGCAGTACTTC
TRBJ1-5	TRBV7-3	-	-	CASSPGPDQPQHF	TGTGCCAGCAGCCCCGGGCCCGATCAGCCCCAGCATTTT
TRBJ2-2	TRBV5-1	once	TRBD2	CASSLTGGLVELFF	TGCGCCAGCAGCTTGACGGGGGGGCTAGTGGAGCTGTTTTTT
TRBJ2-2	TRBV11-1	-	-	CASSIDGGNTGELFF	TGTGCCAGCAGCATCGACGGAGGGAACACCGGGGAGCTGTTTTTT
TRBJ2-1	TRBV28	-	-	CASKDTGSNEQFF	TGTGCCAGCAAAGATACGGGGAGCAATGAGCAGTTCTTC
TRBJ1-1	TRBV6-5	-	-	CASSTGRGLAEAFF	TGTGCCAGCAGCACCGGCCGGGGGTTGGCTGAAGCTTTCTTT
TRBJ1-2	TRBV7-9	-	-	CASSHGQSLYGYTF	TGTGCCAGCAGCCATGGACAAAGCCTCTATGGCTACACCTTC
TRBJ1-5	TRBV19	-	TRBD1	CASSLRQGVGNQPQHF	TGTGCCAGTAGTCTACGGCAGGGGGTGGGCAATCAGCCCCAGCATTTT
TRBJ1-1	TRBV4-1	once	-	CASSQGFRDWTEAFF	TGCGCCAGCAGCCAAGGATTCAGGGATTGGACTGAAGCTTTCTTT
TRBJ1-5	TRBV15	-	TRBD1	CATQGQGGNQPQHF	TGTGCCACCCAGGGACAGGGAGGCAATCAGCCCCAGCATTTT
TRBJ2-7	TRBV10-3	-	TRBD2	CAISERPGRGGEQYF	TGTGCCATCAGTGAGAGGCCGGGCCGCGGGGGCGAGCAGTACTTC
TRBJ2-1	TRBV28	-	-	CASLGGRNEQFF	TGTGCCAGCTTGGGGGGTCGCAATGAGCAGTTCTTC
TRBJ2-3	TRBV4-3	once	TRBD2	CASSQDPSGGALDTQYF	TGCGCCAGCAGCCAAGATCCTAGCGGGGGGGCCTTAGATACGCAGTATTTT
TRBJ2-1	TRBV2	-	TRBD2	CASSESLAGEQFF	TGTGCCAGCAGTGAGTCACTAGCGGGTGAGCAGTTCTTC
TRBJ2-7	TRBV12-5	-	TRBD2	CASGPLVGRGGSYEQYF	TGTGCTAGTGGCCCTCTGGTCGGGCGGGGGGGGTCCTACGAGCAGTACTTC
TRBJ1-1	TRBV7-2	-	-	CASSPRGGTEAFF	TGTGCCAGCAGTCCCCGGGGGGGAACTGAAGCTTTCTTT